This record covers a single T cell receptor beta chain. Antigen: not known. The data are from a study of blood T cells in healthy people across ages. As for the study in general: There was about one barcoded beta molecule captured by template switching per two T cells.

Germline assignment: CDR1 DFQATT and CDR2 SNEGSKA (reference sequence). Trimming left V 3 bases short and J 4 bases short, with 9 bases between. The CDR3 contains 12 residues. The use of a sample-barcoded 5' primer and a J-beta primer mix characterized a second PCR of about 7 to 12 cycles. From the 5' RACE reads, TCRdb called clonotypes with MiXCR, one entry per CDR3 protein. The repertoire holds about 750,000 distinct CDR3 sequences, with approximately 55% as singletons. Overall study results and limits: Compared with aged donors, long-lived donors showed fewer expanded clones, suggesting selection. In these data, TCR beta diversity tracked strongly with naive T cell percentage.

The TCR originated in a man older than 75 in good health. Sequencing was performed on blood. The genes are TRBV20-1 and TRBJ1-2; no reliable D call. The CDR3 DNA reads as TGCAGTGCTAGTGATCACCTCTATGGCTACACCTTC. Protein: CSASDHLYGYTF.